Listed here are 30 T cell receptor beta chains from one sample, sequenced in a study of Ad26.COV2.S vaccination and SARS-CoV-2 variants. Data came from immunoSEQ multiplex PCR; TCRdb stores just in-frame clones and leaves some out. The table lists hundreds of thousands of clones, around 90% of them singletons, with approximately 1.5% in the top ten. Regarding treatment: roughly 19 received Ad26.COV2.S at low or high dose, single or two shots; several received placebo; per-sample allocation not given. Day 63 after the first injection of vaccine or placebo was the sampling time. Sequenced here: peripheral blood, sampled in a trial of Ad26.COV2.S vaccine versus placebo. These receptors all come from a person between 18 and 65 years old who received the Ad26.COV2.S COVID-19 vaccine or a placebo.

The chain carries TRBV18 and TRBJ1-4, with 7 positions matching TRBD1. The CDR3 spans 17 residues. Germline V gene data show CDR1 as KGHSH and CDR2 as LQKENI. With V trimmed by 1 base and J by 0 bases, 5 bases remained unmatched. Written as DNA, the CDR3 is TGTGCCAGCTCACCACAGGTGGGACAGTCAACTAATGAAAAACTGTTTTTT. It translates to CASSPQVGQSTNEKLFF.

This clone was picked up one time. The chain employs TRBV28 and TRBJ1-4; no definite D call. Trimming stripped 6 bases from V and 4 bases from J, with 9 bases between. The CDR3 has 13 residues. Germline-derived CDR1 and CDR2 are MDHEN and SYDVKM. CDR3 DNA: TGTGCCAGCAGCTTGGTCGGTAATGAAAAACTGTTTTTT. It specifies CASSLVGNEKLFF.

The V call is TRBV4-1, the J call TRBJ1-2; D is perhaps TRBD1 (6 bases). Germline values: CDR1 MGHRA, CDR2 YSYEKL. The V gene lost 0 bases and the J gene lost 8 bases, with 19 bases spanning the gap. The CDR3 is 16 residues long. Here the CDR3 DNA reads TGCGCCAGCAGCCAAGATAAACGGACAGCCATTCGGGGCTACACCTTC. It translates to CASSQDKRTAIRGYTF.

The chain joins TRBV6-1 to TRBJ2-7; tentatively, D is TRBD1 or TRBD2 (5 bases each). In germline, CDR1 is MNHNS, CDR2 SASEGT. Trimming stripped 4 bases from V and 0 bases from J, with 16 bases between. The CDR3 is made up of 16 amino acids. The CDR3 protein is CASSATGPLYSYEQYF. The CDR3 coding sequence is TGTGCCAGCAGTGCTACGGGACCGTTATACTCCTACGAGCAGTACTTC.

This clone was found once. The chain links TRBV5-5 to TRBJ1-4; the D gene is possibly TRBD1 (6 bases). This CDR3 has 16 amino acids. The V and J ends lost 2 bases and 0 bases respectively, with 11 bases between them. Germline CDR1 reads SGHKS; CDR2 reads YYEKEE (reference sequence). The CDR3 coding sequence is TGTGCCAGCAGCTTCCCAGGGGTAGCAACTAATGAAAAACTGTTTTTT. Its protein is CASSFPGVATNEKLFF.

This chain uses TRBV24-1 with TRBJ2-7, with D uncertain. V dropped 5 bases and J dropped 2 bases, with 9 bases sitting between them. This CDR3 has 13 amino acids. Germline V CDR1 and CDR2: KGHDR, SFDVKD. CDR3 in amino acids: CATSVGPAYEQYF. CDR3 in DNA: TGTGCCACCAGTGTCGGGCCGGCCTACGAGCAGTACTTC.

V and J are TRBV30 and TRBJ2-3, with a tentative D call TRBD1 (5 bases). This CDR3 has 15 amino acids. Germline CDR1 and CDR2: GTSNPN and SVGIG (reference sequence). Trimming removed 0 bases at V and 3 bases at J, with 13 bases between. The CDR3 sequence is CAWSVSRVLTDTQYF. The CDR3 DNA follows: TGTGCCTGGAGTGTTTCCAGGGTACTTACAGATACGCAGTATTTT.

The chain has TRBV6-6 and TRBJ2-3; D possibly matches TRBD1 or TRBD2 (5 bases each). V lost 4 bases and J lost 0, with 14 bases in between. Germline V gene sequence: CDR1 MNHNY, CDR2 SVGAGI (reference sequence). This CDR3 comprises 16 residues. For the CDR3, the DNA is TGTGCCAGCAGTTCCGCCGGGACCCGGAGCACAGATACGCAGTATTTT. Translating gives CASSSAGTRSTDTQYF.

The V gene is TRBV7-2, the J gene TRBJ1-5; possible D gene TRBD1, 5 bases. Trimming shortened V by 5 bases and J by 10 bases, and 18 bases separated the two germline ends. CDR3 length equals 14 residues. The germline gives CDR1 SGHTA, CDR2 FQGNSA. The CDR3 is CASSPQVTWGPQHF. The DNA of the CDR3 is TGTGCCAGCAGCCCACAGGTTACCTGGGGCCCCCAGCATTTT.

The CDR3 sequence: CASRQAASTDTQYF. In nucleotides, the CDR3 is TGTGCCAGCAGACAGGCCGCTAGCACAGATACGCAGTATTTT. The V call is TRBV14, the J call TRBJ2-3; D possibly corresponds to TRBD1 (5 bases). With 6 bases removed from V and 0 bases from J, the gap between germline ends came to 10 bases. Germline CDR1 and CDR2: SGHDN and FVKESK. The CDR3 sequence is 14 residues long.

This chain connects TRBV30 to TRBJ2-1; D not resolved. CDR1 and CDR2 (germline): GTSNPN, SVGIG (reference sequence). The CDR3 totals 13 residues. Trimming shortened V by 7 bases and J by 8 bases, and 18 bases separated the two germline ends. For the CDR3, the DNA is TGTGCCTCCAGTGACTCTCTAGGGTATGAGCAGTTCTTC. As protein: CASSDSLGYEQFF. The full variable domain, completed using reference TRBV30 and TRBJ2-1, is SQTIHQWPATLVQPVGSPLSLECTVEGTSNPNLYWYRQAAGRGLQLLFYSVGIGQISSEVPQNLSASRPQDRQFILSSKKLLLSDSGFYLCASSDSLGYEQFFGPGTRLTVL.

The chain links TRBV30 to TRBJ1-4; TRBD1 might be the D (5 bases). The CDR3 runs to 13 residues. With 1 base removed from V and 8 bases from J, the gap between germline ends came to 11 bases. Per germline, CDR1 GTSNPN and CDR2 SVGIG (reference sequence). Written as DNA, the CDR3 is TGTGCCTGGAGTGATGGGGCTACAGAAAAACTGTTTTTT. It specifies CAWSDGATEKLFF.

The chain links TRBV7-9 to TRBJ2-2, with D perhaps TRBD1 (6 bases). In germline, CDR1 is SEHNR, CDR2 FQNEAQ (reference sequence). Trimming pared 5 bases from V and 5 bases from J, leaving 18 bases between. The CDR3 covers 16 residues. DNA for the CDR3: TGTGCCAGCAGCCAGGAACAGGGTATGGGGACCGGGGAGCTGTTTTTT. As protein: CASSQEQGMGTGELFF. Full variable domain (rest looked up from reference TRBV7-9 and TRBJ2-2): DTGVSQNPRHKITKRGQNVTFRCDPISEHNRLYWYRQTLGQGPEFLTYFQNEAQLEKSRLLSDRFSAERPKGSFSTLEIQRTEQGDSAMYLCASSQEQGMGTGELFFGEGSRLTVL.

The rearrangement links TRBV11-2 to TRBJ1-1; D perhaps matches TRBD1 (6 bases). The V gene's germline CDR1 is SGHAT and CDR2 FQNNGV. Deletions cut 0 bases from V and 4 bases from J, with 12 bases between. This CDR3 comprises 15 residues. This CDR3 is CASSLEGTGITEAFF. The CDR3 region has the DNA TGTGCCAGCAGCTTAGAGGGTACAGGGATCACTGAAGCTTTCTTT. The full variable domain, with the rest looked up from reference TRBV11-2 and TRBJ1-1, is EAGVAQSPRYKIIEKRQSVAFWCNPISGHATLYWYQQILGQGPKLLIQFQNNGVVDDSQLPKDRFSAERLKGVDSTLKIQPAKLEDSAVYLCASSLEGTGITEAFFGQGTRLTVV.

CDR3 DNA: TGTGCCAGCAGCTCCCAAGGACAGTATGGCTACACCTTC. Its protein product is CASSSQGQYGYTF. The rearrangement joins TRBV14 to TRBJ1-2; possible D gene TRBD1, 6 bases. V lost 5 bases and J 5 bases, leaving 12 bases between the germline ends. Germline V lookup: CDR1 SGHDN, CDR2 FVKESK. The CDR3 extends over 13 amino acids. Full variable domain (remainder filled in from reference TRBV14 and TRBJ1-2): EAGVTQFPSHSVIEKGQTVTLRCDPISGHDNLYWYRRVMGKEIKFLLHFVKESKQDESGMPNNRFLAERTGGTYSTLKVQPAELEDSGVYFCASSSQGQYGYTFGSGTRLTVV.

The CDR3 spells CASSIRGYSNQPQHF. Here the CDR3 DNA reads TGTGCCAGTAGTATTCGAGGGTACAGCAATCAGCCCCAGCATTTT. The rearrangement links TRBV19 to TRBJ1-5, with no clear D. The CDR3 has 15 residues. Per the germline V gene, CDR1 is LNHDA and CDR2 is SQIVND (reference sequence). The germline V and J ends were trimmed by 3 bases and 1 base, with 10 bases remaining between them.

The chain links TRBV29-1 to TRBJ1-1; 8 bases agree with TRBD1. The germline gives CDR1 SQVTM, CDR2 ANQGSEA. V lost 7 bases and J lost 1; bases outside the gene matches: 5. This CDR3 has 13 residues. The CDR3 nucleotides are TGCAGCGCAACTGACAGGGGGAACACTGAAGCTTTCTTT. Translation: CSATDRGNTEAFF.

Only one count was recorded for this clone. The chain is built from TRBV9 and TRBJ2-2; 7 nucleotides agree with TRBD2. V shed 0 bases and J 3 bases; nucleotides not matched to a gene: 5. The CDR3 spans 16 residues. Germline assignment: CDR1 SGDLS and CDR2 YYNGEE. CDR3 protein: CASSVEGGSYTGELFF. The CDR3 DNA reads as TGTGCCAGCAGCGTAGAGGGCGGGAGTTACACCGGGGAGCTGTTTTTT. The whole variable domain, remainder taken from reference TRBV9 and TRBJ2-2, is DSGVTQTPKHLITATGQRVTLRCSPRSGDLSVYWYQQSLDQGLQFLIQYYNGEERAKGNILERFSAQQFPDLHSELNLSSLELGDSALYFCASSVEGGSYTGELFFGEGSRLTVL.

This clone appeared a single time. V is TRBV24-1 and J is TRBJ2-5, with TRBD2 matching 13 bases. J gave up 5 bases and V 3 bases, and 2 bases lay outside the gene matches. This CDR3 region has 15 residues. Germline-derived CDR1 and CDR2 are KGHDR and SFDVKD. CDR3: CATSDRLAGGETQYF. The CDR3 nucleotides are TGTGCCACCAGTGATCGACTAGCGGGAGGTGAGACCCAGTACTTC.

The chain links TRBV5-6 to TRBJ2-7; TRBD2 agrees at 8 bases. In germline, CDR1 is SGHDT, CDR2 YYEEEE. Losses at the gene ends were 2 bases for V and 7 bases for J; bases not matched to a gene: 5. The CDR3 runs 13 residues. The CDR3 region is CASSFRGGVEQYF. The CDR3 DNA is TGTGCCAGCAGCTTCCGGGGGGGCGTTGAGCAGTACTTC.

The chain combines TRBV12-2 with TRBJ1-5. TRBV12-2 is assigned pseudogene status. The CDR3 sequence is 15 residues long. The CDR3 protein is CASRRDGESNQPQHF. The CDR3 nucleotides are TGTGCAAGTCGACGGGATGGGGAGAGCAATCAGCCCCAGCATTTT.

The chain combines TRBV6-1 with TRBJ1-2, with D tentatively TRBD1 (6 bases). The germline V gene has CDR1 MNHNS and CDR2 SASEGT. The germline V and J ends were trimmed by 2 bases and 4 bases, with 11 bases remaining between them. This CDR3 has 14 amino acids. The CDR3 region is CASSEPGGIYGYTF. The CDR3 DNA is TGTGCCAGCAGTGAACCCGGGGGCATCTATGGCTACACCTTC.

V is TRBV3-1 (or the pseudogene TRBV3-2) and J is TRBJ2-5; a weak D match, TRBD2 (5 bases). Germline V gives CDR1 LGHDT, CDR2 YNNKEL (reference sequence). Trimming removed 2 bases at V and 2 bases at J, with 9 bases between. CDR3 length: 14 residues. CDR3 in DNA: TGTGCCAGCAGCCAATTTACTAGTCAAGAGACCCAGTACTTC. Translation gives CASSQFTSQETQYF.

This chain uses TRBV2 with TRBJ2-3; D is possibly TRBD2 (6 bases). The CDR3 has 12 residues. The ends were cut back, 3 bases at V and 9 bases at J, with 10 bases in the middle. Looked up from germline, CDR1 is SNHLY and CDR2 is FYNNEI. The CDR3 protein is CASSDDAGTQYF. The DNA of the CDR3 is TGTGCCAGCAGTGACGATGCGGGAACGCAGTATTTT.

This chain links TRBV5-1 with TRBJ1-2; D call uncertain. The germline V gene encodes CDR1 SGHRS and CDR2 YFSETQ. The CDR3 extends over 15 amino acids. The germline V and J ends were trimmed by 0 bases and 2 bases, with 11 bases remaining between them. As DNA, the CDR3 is TGCGCCAGCAGCTTGGACCCCGGTTCGAACTATGGCTACACCTTC. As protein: CASSLDPGSNYGYTF.

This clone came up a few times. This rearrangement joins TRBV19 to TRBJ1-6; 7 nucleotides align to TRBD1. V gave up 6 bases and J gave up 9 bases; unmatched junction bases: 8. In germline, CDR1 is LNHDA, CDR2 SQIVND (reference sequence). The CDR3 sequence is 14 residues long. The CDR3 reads CASRRTGAGSPLHF. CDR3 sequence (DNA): TGTGCCAGTAGGCGGACAGGTGCAGGTTCACCCCTCCACTTT.

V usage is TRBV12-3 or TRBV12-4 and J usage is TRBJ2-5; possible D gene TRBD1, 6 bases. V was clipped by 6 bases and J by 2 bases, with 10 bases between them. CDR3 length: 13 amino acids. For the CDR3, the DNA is TGTGCCAGCAGCCACAGGGAGCAAGAGACCCAGTACTTC. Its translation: CASSHREQETQYF.

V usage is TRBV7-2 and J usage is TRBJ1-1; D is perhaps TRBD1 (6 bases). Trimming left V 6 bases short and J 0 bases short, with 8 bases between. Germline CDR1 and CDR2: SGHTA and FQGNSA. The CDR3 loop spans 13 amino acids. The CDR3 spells CASRGQLNTEAFF. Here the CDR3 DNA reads TGTGCCAGCAGGGGACAACTGAACACTGAAGCTTTCTTT.

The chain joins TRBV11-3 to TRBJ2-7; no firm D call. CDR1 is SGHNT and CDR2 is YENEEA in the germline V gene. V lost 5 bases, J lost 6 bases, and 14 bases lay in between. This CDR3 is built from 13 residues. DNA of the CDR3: TGTGCCAGCAGCCCGGACGTGCCGGGCGAGCAGTACTTC. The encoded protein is CASSPDVPGEQYF.

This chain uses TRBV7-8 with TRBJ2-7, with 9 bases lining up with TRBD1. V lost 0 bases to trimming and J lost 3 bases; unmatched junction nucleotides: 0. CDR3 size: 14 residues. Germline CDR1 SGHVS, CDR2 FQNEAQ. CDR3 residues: CASSLAGQGYEQYF. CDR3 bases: TGTGCCAGCAGCTTAGCGGGACAGGGCTACGAGCAGTACTTC. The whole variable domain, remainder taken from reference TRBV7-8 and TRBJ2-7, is GAGVSQSPRYKVAKRGQDVALRCDPISGHVSLFWYQQALGQGPEFLTYFQNEAQLDKSGLPSDRFFAERPEGSVSTLKIQRTQQEDSAVYLCASSLAGQGYEQYFGPGTRLTVT.